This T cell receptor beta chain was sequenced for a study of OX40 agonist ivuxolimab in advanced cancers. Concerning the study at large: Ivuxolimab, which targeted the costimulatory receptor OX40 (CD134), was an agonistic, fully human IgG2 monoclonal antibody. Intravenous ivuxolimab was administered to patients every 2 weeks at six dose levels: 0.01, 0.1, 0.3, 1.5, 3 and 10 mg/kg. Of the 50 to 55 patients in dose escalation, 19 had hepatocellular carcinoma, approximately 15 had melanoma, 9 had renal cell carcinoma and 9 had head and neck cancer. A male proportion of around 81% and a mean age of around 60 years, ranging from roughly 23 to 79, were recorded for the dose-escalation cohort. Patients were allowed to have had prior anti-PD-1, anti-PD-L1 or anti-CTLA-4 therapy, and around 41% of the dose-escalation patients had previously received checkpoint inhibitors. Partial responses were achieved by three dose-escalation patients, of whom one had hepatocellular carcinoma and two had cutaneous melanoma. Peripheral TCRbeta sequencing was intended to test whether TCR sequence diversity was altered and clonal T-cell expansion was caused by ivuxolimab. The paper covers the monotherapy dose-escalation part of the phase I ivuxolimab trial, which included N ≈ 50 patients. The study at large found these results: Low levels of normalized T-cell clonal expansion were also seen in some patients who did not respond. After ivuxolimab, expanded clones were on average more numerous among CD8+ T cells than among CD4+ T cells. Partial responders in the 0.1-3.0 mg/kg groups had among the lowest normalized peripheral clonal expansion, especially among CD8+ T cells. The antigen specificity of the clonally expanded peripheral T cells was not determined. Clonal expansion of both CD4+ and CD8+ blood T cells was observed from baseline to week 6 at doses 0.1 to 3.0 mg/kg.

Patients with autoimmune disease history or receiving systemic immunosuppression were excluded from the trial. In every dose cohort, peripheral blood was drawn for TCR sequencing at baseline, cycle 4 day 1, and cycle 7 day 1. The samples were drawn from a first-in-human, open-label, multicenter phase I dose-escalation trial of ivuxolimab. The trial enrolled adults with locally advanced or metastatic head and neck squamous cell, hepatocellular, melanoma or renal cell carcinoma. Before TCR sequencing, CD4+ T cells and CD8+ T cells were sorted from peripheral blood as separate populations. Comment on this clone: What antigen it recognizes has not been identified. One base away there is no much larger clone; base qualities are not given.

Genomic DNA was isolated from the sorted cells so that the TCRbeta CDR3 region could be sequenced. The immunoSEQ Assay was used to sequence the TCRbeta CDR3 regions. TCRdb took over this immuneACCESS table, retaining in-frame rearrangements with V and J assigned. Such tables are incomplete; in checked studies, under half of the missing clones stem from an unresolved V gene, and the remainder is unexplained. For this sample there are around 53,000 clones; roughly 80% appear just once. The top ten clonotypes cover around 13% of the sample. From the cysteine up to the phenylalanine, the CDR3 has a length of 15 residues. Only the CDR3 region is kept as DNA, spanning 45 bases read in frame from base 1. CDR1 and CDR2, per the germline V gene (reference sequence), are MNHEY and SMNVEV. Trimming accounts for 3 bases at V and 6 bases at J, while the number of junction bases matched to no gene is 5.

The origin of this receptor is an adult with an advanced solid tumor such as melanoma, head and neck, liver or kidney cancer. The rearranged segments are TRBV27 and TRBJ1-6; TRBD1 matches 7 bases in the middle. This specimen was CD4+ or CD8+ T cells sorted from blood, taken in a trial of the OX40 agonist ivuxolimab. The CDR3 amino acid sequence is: CASSFGQAGNSPLHF. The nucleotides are TGTGCCAGCAGTTTCGGACAGGCGGGTAATTCACCCCTCCACTTT.